The entry that follows covers one TCR beta chain sequence. Assay used: immunoSEQ multiplex PCR; TCRdb lists only in-frame clones, some missing. The profile covers approximately 1,000,000 clones, with around three quarters appearing a single time and 0.89% taken by the ten largest. These data belong to a study of shared clonotypes between healthy human individuals. Trimming shortened V by 8 bases and J by 2 bases, and 20 bases separated the two germline ends. The CDR3 is 16 residues long. Germline loops: CDR1 MGHRA, CDR2 YSYEKL. This sequence originates from a man aged 18-30 years in good health. Some clones in this sample may be carry-over from other donors' samples. The V and J genes are TRBV4-1 and TRBJ2-3, with D unresolved. Sequenced: memory CD4+ T cells from PBMCs. Indicated subset: CD45RA-negative fraction. The DNA of the CDR3 is TGCGCCAGCGCCCCATCCACGACACCGTACACAGATACGCAGTATTTT. It is translated as CASAPSTTPYTDTQYF.